One sample yielded the 27 T cell receptor beta chains listed below, sequenced in a study of blood T cell repertoires in COVID-19. TCRdb's table, derived via immunoSEQ multiplex PCR, lists solely in-frame clones and lacks some. The data hold 45,000 to 70,000 clones, with roughly 82% observed a single time. The sequencing sample was made of peripheral blood. The origin of the receptors is a woman aged 55-70 years with acute or convalescent COVID-19.

The chain uses TRBV11-3 and TRBJ1-5; TRBD1 is a possible D gene (5 bases). CDR3 length: 14 amino acids. CDR1 SGHNT and CDR2 YENEEA come from the germline V gene. V dropped 2 bases and J dropped 6 bases, with 11 bases sitting between them. CDR3 protein: CASSLIGVPQPQHF. CDR3 DNA: TGTGCCAGCAGCTTAATAGGGGTCCCTCAGCCCCAGCATTTT.

The CDR3 DNA sequence: TGTGCCAGTAGTGCCGGAAGGGGGCAGGGACCATACACCTTC. Amino acid sequence: CASSAGRGQGPYTF. J is TRBJ1-2 and V is TRBV19; TRBD1 matches 7 bases. After removal of 5 bases from V and 11 bases from J, the junction contained 14 bases not matched to a gene. The germline CDR1 and CDR2 sequences are LNHDA and SQIVND (reference sequence). The CDR3 runs to 14 residues. Full variable domain (outside the CDR3, taken from reference TRBV19 and TRBJ1-2): DGGITQSPKYLFRKEGQNVTLSCEQNLNHDAMYWYRQDPGQGLRLIYYSQIVNDFQKGDIAEGYSVSREKKESFPLTVTSAQKNPTAFYLCASSAGRGQGPYTFGSGTRLTVV.

V is TRBV7-9 and J is TRBJ2-4; 7 bases are a match to TRBD2. V dropped 2 bases and J dropped 5; count of bases not matched to a gene: 15. Germline loops: CDR1 SEHNR, CDR2 FQNEAQ (reference sequence). The CDR3 spans 18 residues. CDR3 protein: CASSLSLTGTTLQNIQYF. For the CDR3, the DNA is TGTGCCAGCAGCTTATCCCTCACCGGGACTACTCTTCAAAACATTCAGTACTTC. Full variable domain (missing parts from reference TRBV7-9 and TRBJ2-4): DTGVSQNPRHKITKRGQNVTFRCDPISEHNRLYWYRQTLGQGPEFLTYFQNEAQLEKSRLLSDRFSAERPKGSFSTLEIQRTEQGDSAMYLCASSLSLTGTTLQNIQYFGAGTRLSVL.

V is TRBV25-1 and J is TRBJ2-7, with D uncertain. There are 14 residues in the CDR3. The V end was cut by 1 base, the J end by 0 bases, with 7 bases between. Germline assignment: CDR1 MGHDK and CDR2 SYGVNS. CDR3 sequence reads: CASSEWASSYEQYF. The CDR3 nucleotides read TGTGCCAGCAGTGAATGGGCCAGCTCCTACGAGCAGTACTTC.

This clone was seen only once. The genes are TRBV27 and TRBJ1-6; D perhaps matches TRBD1 (6 bases). Deletions cut 2 bases from V and 12 bases from J, with 14 bases between. The CDR3 loop spans 14 amino acids. Germline V gene lookup returns CDR1 MNHEY and CDR2 SMNVEV (reference sequence). The CDR3 DNA follows: TGTGCCAGCAGTTTAACTGAACAGGGTGGACCCCTCCACTTT. The encoded protein is CASSLTEQGGPLHF.

This chain links TRBV24-1 with TRBJ2-1; 9 nucleotides match TRBD1. V lost 4 bases and J lost 9; bases outside the gene matches: 6. Germline CDR1 reads KGHDR; CDR2 reads SFDVKD. This CDR3 contains 14 residues. CDR3 residues: CATSEWDRAGEQFF. In DNA, the CDR3 is TGTGCCACCAGTGAATGGGACAGGGCGGGTGAGCAGTTCTTC.

This chain links TRBV9 with TRBJ2-1; a possible D gene is TRBD2 (6 bases). Trimming removed 3 bases from V and 0 bases from J, with 13 bases in between. Germline V lookup: CDR1 SGDLS, CDR2 YYNGEE. The CDR3 spans 16 residues. CDR3 DNA sequence: TGTGCCAGCAGCGCGGGACTCCTAAGCTCCTACAATGAGCAGTTCTTC. Amino acids: CASSAGLLSSYNEQFF.

The chain uses TRBV9 and TRBJ1-2; 7 bases are a match to TRBD1. Per the germline V gene, CDR1 is SGDLS and CDR2 is YYNGEE. The CDR3 length is 15 residues. Germline trimming cut 3 bases from V and 8 bases from J; bases unmatched to any gene: 13. The CDR3 DNA follows: TGTGCCAGCAGCGCTCACCTTGACAGGGCGCGCGGCTACACCTTC. This translates into CASSAHLDRARGYTF.

The chain joins TRBV9 to TRBJ2-2, with D perhaps matching TRBD1 (6 bases). CDR1 and CDR2 from the germline V gene are SGDLS and YYNGEE. The CDR3 consists of 19 residues. V was clipped by 1 base and J by 0 bases, with 19 bases between them. In DNA form, the CDR3 reads TGTGCCAGCAGCGTACCCCCTGGGGACACAGGGCCGAACACCGGGGAGCTGTTTTTT. Its protein is CASSVPPGDTGPNTGELFF.

V and J are TRBV19 and TRBJ2-7; D is uncertain. The V end was cut by 8 bases, the J end by 5 bases, with 16 bases between. The CDR3 is 13 residues long. Germline assignment: CDR1 LNHDA and CDR2 SQIVND (reference sequence). The CDR3 sequence: CASWAQGINEQYF. DNA for the CDR3: TGTGCCAGTTGGGCCCAAGGAATTAACGAGCAGTACTTC.

This clone was observed a single time. CDR3: CASSPYRAGGEAFF. CDR3 coding DNA: TGTGCCAGCTCACCATACCGGGCGGGGGGTGAAGCTTTCTTT. V and J are TRBV18 and TRBJ1-1; D perhaps matches TRBD1 (5 bases). There are 14 residues in the CDR3. Trimming pared 2 bases from V and 7 bases from J, leaving 14 bases between. Germline lookup yields CDR1 KGHSH and CDR2 LQKENI.

The chain is built from TRBV25-1 and TRBJ2-4; weak D call: TRBD2 (6 bases). Germline CDR1 is MGHDK and CDR2 is SYGVNS. The ends were cut back, 7 bases at V and 0 bases at J, with 16 bases in the middle. This CDR3 comprises 16 residues. The CDR3 DNA follows: TGTGCCAGCATTTGCGGGAATTCTTTAGCCAAAAACATTCAGTACTTC. As protein: CASICGNSLAKNIQYF.

The chain couples TRBV11-3 to TRBJ1-1, with 12 bases that match TRBD1. Germline values: CDR1 SGHNT, CDR2 YENEEA. The CDR3 runs 16 residues. V lost 3 bases and J lost 7; bases outside the gene matches: 9. CDR3 sequence (DNA): TGTGCCAGCAGCTTTGGCCCGGGACAGGGGGCCGGTGAAGCTTTCTTT. Its protein is CASSFGPGQGAGEAFF.

V gene TRBV18 combines with J gene TRBJ1-1, with 7 bases identical to TRBD1. The CDR3 extends over 15 amino acids. The ends lost 5 bases at V and 3 bases at J; junction bases unmatched: 9. The germline gives CDR1 KGHSH, CDR2 LQKENI. CDR3 sequence reads: CASSSKGARDTEAFF. CDR3 DNA: TGTGCCAGCTCATCAAAGGGGGCGCGGGACACTGAAGCTTTCTTT.

The chain couples TRBV7-9 to TRBJ2-7, with 7 bases lining up with TRBD2. The V gene's germline CDR1 is SEHNR and CDR2 FQNEAQ (reference sequence). The V and J ends lost 3 bases and 0 bases, in that order; junction bases with no gene match: 2. The CDR3 length is 14 residues. The CDR3 sequence: CASSFSGASYEQYF. CDR3 DNA: TGTGCCAGCAGCTTCAGCGGGGCCTCCTACGAGCAGTACTTC. Full variable domain (outside the CDR3, taken from reference TRBV7-9 and TRBJ2-7): DTGVSQNPRHKITKRGQNVTFRCDPISEHNRLYWYRQTLGQGPEFLTYFQNEAQLEKSRLLSDRFSAERPKGSFSTLEIQRTEQGDSAMYLCASSFSGASYEQYFGPGTRLTVT.

Only one count was recorded for this clone. The CDR3 loop reads CASSFTSGGSTDTQYF. As DNA, the CDR3 is TGTGCCAGCAGCTTCACCAGCGGGGGGAGCACAGATACGCAGTATTTT. The chain combines TRBV13 with TRBJ2-3; 9 bases fit TRBD2. J gave up 0 bases and V 3 bases, and 4 bases lay outside the gene matches. Germline CDR1 and CDR2: PRHDT and FYEKMQ (reference sequence). CDR3 length: 16 amino acids.

The chain employs TRBV3-1 (or the pseudogene TRBV3-2) and TRBJ2-1; TRBD2 aligns across 8 bases. Germline V gene data show CDR1 as LGHDT and CDR2 as YNNKEL (reference sequence). V trimming: 4 bases; J trimming: 6 bases; junction bases outside the gene matches: 14. The length of the CDR3 is 17 residues. The CDR3 reads CASSPEIVQRGRNEQFF. The CDR3 coding sequence is TGTGCCAGCAGCCCCGAGATAGTGCAGCGGGGGCGCAATGAGCAGTTCTTC.

This chain connects TRBV5-4 to TRBJ2-3, with no clear D. Germline V gene lookup returns CDR1 SGHNT and CDR2 YYREEE (reference sequence). Between the trimmed V and J ends, which lost 0 bases and 0 bases, there was a span of 5 bases. The CDR3 has 14 amino acids. CDR3 DNA: TGTGCCAGCAGCTTGGGAGCTAGCACAGATACGCAGTATTTT. It encodes CASSLGASTDTQYF.

The genes are TRBV6-5 and TRBJ2-1; D is possibly TRBD2 (5 bases). Germline lookup yields CDR1 MNHEY and CDR2 SVGAGI. The CDR3 contains 12 residues. V was trimmed by 2 bases and J by 12 bases, leaving 11 bases between them. The CDR3 loop is CASSYDRTRQFF. The CDR3, as DNA: TGTGCCAGCAGTTACGACCGGACTCGGCAGTTCTTC.

This clone was seen a single time. This chain joins TRBV7-6 and TRBJ2-5, with D perhaps TRBD1 (6 bases). The CDR3 has 14 amino acids. Deletions cut 5 bases from V and 2 bases from J, with 12 bases between. Germline CDR1 SGHVS, CDR2 FNYEAQ. Here the CDR3 DNA reads TGTGCCAGCAGCCGTACAGGGTGGCAAGAGACCCAGTACTTC. Protein sequence: CASSRTGWQETQYF.

J is TRBJ2-7 and V is TRBV6-4, with D hard to call. Germline CDR1 MRHNA, CDR2 SNTAGT. This CDR3 region has 13 residues. V dropped 6 bases and J dropped 6 bases, with 15 bases sitting between them. CDR3 DNA: TGTGCCAGCAGGCGGCACCTCCTGAGCGAGCAGTACTTC. Its translation is CASRRHLLSEQYF.

The CDR3, as DNA: TGTGCCAGCAGCTTAGGTCCGGGATACGAGCAGTACTTC. Translation: CASSLGPGYEQYF. The rearrangement joins TRBV11-3 to TRBJ2-7; D is possibly TRBD2 (5 bases). The CDR3 sequence is 13 residues long. Per the germline V gene, CDR1 is SGHNT and CDR2 is YENEEA. With 1 base removed from V and 4 bases from J, the gap between germline ends came to 8 bases.

The sample holds one count of this clone. The chain uses TRBV18 and TRBJ1-4; weak D call: TRBD1 (6 bases). The CDR3 has 16 residues. V was pared by 5 bases and J by 0 bases, with 13 bases between. Germline values: CDR1 KGHSH, CDR2 LQKENI. In DNA form, the CDR3 reads TGTGCCAGCTCAAAAAACAGGGTTGCAACTAATGAAAAACTGTTTTTT. Amino acid sequence: CASSKNRVATNEKLFF. The complete variable domain, with remaining parts taken from reference TRBV18 and TRBJ1-4, reads NAGVMQNPRHLVRRRGQEARLRCSPMKGHSHVYWYRQLPEEGLKFMVYLQKENIIDESGMPKERFSAEFPKEGPSILRIQQVVRGDSAAYFCASSKNRVATNEKLFFGSGTQLSVL.

The table lists this clone with a few counts. The chain has TRBV14 and TRBJ1-2; tentatively, D is TRBD1 (5 bases). The V and J ends lost 0 bases and 7 bases respectively, with 12 bases between them. CDR1 is SGHDN and CDR2 is FVKESK in the germline V gene. The CDR3 spans 14 residues. CDR3 sequence reads: CASSQDRGLTGYTF. The CDR3 DNA reads as TGTGCCAGCAGCCAAGATCGGGGACTTACTGGCTACACCTTC.

In its sample, this clone was seen a few times. The chain employs TRBV7-2 and TRBJ1-1; TRBD1 matches 9 bases. Germline loops: CDR1 SGHTA, CDR2 FQGNSA. The trim removed 4 bases at V and 11 bases at J, leaving 8 bases unmatched. The CDR3 sequence is 13 residues long. This chain's CDR3 is CASSSSGTGSAFF. The CDR3 DNA reads as TGTGCCAGCAGCTCCTCCGGGACAGGGAGCGCTTTCTTT. The full variable domain, rest sourced from reference TRBV7-2 and TRBJ1-1, is GAGVSQSPSNKVTEKGKDVELRCDPISGHTALYWYRQSLGQGLEFLIYFQGNSAPDKSGLPSDRFSAERTGGSVSTLTIQRTQQEDSAVYLCASSSSGTGSAFFGQGTRLTVV.

The chain couples TRBV7-3 to TRBJ2-1; 7 nucleotides match TRBD1. The germline V gene encodes CDR1 SGHTA and CDR2 FQGTGA. The CDR3 extends over 14 amino acids. Germline trimming cut 5 bases from V and 8 bases from J; bases unmatched to any gene: 9. CDR3 protein: CASSLMGTDDEQFF. CDR3 sequence (DNA): TGTGCCAGCAGCCTCATGGGGACAGACGATGAGCAGTTCTTC.

This clone was observed once. The rearrangement uses TRBV30 and TRBJ1-2, with a possible D match to TRBD1 (6 bases). The CDR3 is made up of 13 amino acids. Trimming cost V 3 bases and J 8 bases, with 16 bases left between them. Germline-derived CDR1 and CDR2 are GTSNPN and SVGIG (reference sequence). CDR3: CAWRSAAGDGYTF. In DNA form, the CDR3 reads TGTGCCTGGAGAAGCGCGGCAGGGGACGGCTACACCTTC.